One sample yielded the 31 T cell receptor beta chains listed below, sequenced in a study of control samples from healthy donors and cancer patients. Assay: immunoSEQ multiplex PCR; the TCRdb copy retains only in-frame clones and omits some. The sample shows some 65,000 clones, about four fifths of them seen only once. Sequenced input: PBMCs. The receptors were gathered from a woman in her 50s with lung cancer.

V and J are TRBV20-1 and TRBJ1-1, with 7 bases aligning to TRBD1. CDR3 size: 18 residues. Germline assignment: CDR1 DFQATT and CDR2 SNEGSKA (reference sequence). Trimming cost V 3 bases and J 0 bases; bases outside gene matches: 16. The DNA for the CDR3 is TGCAGTGCTAGTCCTAGTCCAAACCCGACAGGGATGAACACTGAAGCTTTCTTT. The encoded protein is CSASPSPNPTGMNTEAFF.

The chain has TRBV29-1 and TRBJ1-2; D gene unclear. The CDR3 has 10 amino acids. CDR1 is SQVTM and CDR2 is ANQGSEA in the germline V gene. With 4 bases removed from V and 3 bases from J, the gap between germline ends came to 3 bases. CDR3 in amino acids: CSVADYGYTF. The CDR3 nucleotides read TGCAGCGTTGCGGACTATGGCTACACCTTC.

The DNA of the CDR3 is TGTGCCAGCAGTTACCACAGGGCAGATACGCAGTATTTT. Amino acid sequence: CASSYHRADTQYF. The chain combines TRBV6-5 with TRBJ2-3, with a tentative D call TRBD1 (6 bases). Germline-derived CDR1 and CDR2 are MNHEY and SVGAGI. The CDR3 sequence is 13 residues long. V lost 2 bases, J lost 4 bases, and 7 bases lay in between.

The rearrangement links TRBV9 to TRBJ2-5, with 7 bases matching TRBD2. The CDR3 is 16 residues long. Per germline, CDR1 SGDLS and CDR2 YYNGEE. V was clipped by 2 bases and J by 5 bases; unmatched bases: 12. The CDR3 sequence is CASSVTWGGAGETQYF. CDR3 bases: TGTGCCAGCAGCGTGACATGGGGAGGGGCCGGGGAGACCCAGTACTTC.

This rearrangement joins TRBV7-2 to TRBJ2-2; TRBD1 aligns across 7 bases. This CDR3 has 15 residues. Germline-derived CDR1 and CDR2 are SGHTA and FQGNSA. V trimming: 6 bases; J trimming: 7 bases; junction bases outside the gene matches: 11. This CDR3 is CASRFTGAEIGELFF. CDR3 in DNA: TGTGCCAGCAGATTTACAGGGGCGGAAATCGGGGAGCTGTTTTTT.

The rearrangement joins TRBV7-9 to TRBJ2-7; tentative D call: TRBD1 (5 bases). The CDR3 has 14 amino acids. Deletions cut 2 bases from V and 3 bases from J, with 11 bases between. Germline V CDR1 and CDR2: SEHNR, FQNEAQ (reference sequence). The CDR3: CASSLLEDSYEQYF. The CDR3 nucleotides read TGTGCCAGCAGCTTATTGGAAGACAGCTACGAGCAGTACTTC. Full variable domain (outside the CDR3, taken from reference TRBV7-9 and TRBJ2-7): DTGVSQNPRHKITKRGQNVTFRCDPISEHNRLYWYRQTLGQGPEFLTYFQNEAQLEKSRLLSDRFSAERPKGSFSTLEIQRTEQGDSAMYLCASSLLEDSYEQYFGPGTRLTVT.

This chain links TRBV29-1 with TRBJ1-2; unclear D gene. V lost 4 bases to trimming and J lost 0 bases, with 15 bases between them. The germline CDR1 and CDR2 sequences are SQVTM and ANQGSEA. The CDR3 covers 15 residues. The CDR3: CSVGGMAGANYGYTF. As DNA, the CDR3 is TGCAGCGTTGGGGGTATGGCAGGAGCTAACTATGGCTACACCTTC.

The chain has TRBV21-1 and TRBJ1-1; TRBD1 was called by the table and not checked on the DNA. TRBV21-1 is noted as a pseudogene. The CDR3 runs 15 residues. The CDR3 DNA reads TGTGCCAGCAGCAAAGAAGACAGGGGGCGAACTGAAGCTTTCTTT. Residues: CASSKEDRGRTEAFF.

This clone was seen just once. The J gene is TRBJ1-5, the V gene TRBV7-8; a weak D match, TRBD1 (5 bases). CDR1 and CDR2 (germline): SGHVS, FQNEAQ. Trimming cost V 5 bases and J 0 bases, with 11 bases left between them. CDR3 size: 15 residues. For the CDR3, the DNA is TGTGCCAGCAGCCACGACAGTAATAGCAATCAGCCCCAGCATTTT. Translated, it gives CASSHDSNSNQPQHF.

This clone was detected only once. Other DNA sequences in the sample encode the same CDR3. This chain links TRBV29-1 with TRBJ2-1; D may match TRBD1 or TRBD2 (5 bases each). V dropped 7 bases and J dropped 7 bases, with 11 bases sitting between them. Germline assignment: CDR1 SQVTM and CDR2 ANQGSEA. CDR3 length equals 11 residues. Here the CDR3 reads CSAPGTNEQFF. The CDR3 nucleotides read TGCAGCGCCCCCGGGACGAATGAGCAGTTCTTC.

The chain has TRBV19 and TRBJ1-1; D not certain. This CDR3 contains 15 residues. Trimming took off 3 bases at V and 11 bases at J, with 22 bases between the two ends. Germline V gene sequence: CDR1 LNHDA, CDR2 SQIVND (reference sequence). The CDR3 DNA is TGTGCCAGTAGTATGGCGGCACGTGAGGATTGGCGGGCTTTCTTT. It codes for CASSMAAREDWRAFF. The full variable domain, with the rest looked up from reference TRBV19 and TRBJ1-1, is DGGITQSPKYLFRKEGQNVTLSCEQNLNHDAMYWYRQDPGQGLRLIYYSQIVNDFQKGDIAEGYSVSREKKESFPLTVTSAQKNPTAFYLCASSMAAREDWRAFFGQGTRLTVV.

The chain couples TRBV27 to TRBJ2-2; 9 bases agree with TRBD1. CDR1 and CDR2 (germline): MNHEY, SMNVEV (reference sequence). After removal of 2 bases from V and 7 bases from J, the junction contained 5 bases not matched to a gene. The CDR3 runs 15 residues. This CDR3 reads CASSLQQGANGELFF. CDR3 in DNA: TGTGCCAGCAGTTTACAACAGGGGGCTAACGGGGAGCTGTTTTTT.

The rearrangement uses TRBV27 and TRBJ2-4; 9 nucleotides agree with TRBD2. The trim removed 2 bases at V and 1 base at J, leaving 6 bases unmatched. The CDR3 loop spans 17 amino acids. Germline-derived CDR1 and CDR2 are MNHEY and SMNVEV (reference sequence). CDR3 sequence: CASSLRTSVNAKNIQYF. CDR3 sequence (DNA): TGTGCCAGCAGTTTAAGGACTAGCGTTAATGCCAAAAACATTCAGTACTTC.

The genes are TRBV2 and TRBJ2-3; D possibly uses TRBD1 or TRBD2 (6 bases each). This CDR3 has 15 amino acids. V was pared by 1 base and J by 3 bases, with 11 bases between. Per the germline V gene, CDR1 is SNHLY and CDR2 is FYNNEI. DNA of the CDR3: TGTGCCAGCAGTGAAGAAGGGGGGCCAACAGATACGCAGTATTTT. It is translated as CASSEEGGPTDTQYF.

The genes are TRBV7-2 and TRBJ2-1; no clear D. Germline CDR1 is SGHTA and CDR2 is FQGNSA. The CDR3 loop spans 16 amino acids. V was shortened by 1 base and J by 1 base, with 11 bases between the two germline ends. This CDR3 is CASSLGSANSYNEQFF. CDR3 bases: TGTGCCAGCAGCTTAGGCTCGGCAAATTCCTACAATGAGCAGTTCTTC.

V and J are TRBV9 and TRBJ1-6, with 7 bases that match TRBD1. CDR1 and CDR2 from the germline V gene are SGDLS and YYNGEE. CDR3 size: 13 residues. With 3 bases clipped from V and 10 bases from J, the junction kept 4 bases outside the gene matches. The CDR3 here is CASSGQGGSPLHF. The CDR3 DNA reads TGTGCCAGCAGCGGACAGGGAGGCTCACCCCTCCACTTT.

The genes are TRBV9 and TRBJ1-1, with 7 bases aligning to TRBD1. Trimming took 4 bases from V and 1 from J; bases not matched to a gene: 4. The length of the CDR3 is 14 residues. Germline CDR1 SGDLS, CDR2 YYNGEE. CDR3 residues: CASSPDRANTEAFF. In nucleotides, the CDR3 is TGTGCCAGCAGCCCTGACAGGGCGAACACTGAAGCTTTCTTT.

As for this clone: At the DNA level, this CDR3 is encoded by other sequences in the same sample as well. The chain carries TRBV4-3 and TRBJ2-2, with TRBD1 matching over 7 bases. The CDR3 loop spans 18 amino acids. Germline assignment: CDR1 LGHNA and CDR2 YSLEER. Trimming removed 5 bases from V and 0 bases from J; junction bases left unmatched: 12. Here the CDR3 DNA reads TGCGCCAGCAGCTACCGTATCGGGGACAGTGCGAACACCGGGGAGCTGTTTTTT. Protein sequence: CASSYRIGDSANTGELFF.

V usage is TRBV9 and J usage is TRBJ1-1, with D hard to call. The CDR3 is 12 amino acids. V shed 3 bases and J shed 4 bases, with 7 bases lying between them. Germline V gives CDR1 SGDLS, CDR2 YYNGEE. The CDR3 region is CASSGGVTEAFF. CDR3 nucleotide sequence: TGTGCCAGCAGCGGGGGTGTCACTGAAGCTTTCTTT. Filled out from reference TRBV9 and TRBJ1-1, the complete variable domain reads DSGVTQTPKHLITATGQRVTLRCSPRSGDLSVYWYQQSLDQGLQFLIQYYNGEERAKGNILERFSAQQFPDLHSELNLSSLELGDSALYFCASSGGVTEAFFGQGTRLTVV.

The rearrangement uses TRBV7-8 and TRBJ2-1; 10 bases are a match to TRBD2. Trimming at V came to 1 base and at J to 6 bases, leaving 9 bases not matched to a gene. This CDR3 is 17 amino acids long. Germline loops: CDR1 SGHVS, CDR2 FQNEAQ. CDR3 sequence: CASSLEDLAGVPNEQFF. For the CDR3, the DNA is TGTGCCAGCAGCTTAGAGGATCTAGCGGGGGTACCCAATGAGCAGTTCTTC.

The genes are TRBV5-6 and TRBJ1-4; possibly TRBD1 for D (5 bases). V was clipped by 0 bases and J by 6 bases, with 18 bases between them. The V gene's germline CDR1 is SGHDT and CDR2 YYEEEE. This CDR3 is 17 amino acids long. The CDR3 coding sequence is TGTGCCAGCAGCTTGGCGGGGGGGTCGGAGGAGTATGAAAAACTGTTTTTT. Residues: CASSLAGGSEEYEKLFF.

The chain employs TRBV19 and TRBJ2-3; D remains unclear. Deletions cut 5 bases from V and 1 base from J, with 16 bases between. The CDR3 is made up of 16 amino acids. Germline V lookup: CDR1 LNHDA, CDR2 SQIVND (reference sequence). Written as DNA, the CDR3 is TGTGCCAGTAGTCTGGGTCTCACCTTCGGCACAGATACGCAGTATTTT. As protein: CASSLGLTFGTDTQYF.

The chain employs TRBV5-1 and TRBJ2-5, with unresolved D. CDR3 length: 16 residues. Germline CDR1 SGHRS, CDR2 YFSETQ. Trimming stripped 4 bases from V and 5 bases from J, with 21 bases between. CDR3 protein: CASSLNAGTGRETQYF. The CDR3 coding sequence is TGCGCCAGCAGCCTAAATGCAGGAACGGGCCGGGAGACCCAGTACTTC.

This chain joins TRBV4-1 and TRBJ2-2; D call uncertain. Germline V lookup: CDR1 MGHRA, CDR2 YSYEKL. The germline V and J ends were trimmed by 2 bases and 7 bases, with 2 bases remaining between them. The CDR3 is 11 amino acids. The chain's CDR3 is CASSQNGELFF. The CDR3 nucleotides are TGCGCCAGCAGCCAAAACGGGGAGCTGTTTTTT.

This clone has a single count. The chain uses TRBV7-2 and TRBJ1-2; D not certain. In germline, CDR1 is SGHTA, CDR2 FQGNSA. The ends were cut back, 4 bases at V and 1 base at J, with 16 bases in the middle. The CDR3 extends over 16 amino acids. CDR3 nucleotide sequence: TGTGCCAGCAGCTCGTTTAGGGCAGCCCTTAACTATGGCTACACCTTC. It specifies CASSSFRAALNYGYTF.

Here the CDR3 reads CATSRGSVGRRTYNEQFF. CDR3 bases: TGTGCCACCAGCAGAGGGTCCGTAGGTAGACGGACTTACAATGAGCAGTTCTTC. V usage is TRBV15 and J usage is TRBJ2-1; tentative D call: TRBD2 (5 bases). This CDR3 contains 18 residues. V lost 1 base, J lost 4 bases, and 20 bases lay in between. Germline values: CDR1 LNHNV, CDR2 YYDKDF (reference sequence). Drawing the rest from reference TRBV15 and TRBJ2-1, the complete variable domain is DAMVIQNPRYQVTQFGKPVTLSCSQTLNHNVMYWYQQKSSQAPKLLFHYYDKDFNNEADTPDNFQSRRPNTSFCFLDIRSPGLGDTAMYLCATSRGSVGRRTYNEQFFGPGTRLTVL.

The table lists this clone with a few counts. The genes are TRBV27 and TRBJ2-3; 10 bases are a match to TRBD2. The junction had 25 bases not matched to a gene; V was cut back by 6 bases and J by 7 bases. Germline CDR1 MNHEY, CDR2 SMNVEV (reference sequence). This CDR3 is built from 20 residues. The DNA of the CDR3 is TGTGCCAGCAGGCCCCGGAGTAGCGGGGGGTCCCATCGACGAGAATATACGCAGTATTTT. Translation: CASRPRSSGGSHRREYTQYF.

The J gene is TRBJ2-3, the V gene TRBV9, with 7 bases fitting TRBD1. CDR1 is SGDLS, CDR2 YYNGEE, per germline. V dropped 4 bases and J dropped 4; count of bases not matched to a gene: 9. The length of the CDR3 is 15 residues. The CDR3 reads CASSSMTGKSDTQYF. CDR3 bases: TGTGCCAGCAGCTCCATGACAGGGAAATCAGATACGCAGTATTTT.

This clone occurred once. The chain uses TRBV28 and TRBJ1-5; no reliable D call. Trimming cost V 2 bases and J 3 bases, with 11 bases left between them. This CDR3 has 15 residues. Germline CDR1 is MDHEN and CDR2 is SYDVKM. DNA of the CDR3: TGTGCCAGCAGTTTAGAAGGGCAGGACAATCAGCCCCAGCATTTT. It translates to CASSLEGQDNQPQHF.

DNA of the CDR3: TGTGCCATCAGTGCTAGCGTGGGCAGGAACTATGGCTACACCTTC. Its translation: CAISASVGRNYGYTF. The chain combines TRBV10-3 with TRBJ1-2; no clear D. CDR3 size: 15 residues. Trimming shortened V by 4 bases and J by 2 bases, and 14 bases separated the two germline ends. From germline, CDR1 is ENHRY and CDR2 SYGVKD.

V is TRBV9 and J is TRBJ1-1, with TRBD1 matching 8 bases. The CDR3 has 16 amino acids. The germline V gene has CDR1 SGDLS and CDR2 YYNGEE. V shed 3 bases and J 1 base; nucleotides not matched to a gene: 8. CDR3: CASSGRQGRENTEAFF. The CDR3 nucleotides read TGTGCCAGCAGCGGACGACAGGGGAGGGAGAACACTGAAGCTTTCTTT.